Listed below are T cell receptor beta chains from one sample, sequenced in a study of technical replicates of blood from a few donors. Clones were sequenced by immunoSEQ multiplex PCR, and TCRdb holds only the in-frame ones, with some missing. The repertoire includes over 70,000 clones, about 96% of them detected once, and roughly 0.2% sits in the top ten. The material sequenced was T cells isolated from PBMCs. The receptors come from a human donor in good health. The CDR3 runs from the conserved cysteine through the conserved F or W. D genes are given only for firm matches. Clone size is given for some rows only: seen once, a few or many times, or a class if the clone is expanded.

j_call	clone_size	v_call	d_call	cdr3_nt	cdr3_aa
TRBJ2-7	once	TRBV7-9	TRBD2	TGTGCCAGCAGCCAAATTAGGGACGGGACTAGCGTCTACGAGCAGTACTTC	CASSQIRDGTSVYEQYF
TRBJ2-5	NA	TRBV5-6	TRBD2	TGTGCCAGCAGCTTGGGACTAGCGGGAGGTGAGACCCAGTACTTC	CASSLGLAGGETQYF
TRBJ2-2	NA	TRBV28	TRBD2	TGTGCCAGCAGTTTGAGCGTGTTGGGACTAGCGGGGCCGAACACCGGGGAGCTGTTTTTT	CASSLSVLGLAGPNTGELFF
TRBJ1-4	NA	TRBV30	NA	TGTGCCTGGAGTGTACCAGGGTATGAAAAACTGTTTTTT	CAWSVPGYEKLFF
TRBJ2-5	NA	TRBV10-3	TRBD1	TGTGCCATCGGACAGGGTCGGGAGACCCAGTACTTC	CAIGQGRETQYF
TRBJ2-7	once	TRBV28	NA	TGTGCCAGCAGTATGTTGCCTAACTACGAGCAGTACTTC	CASSMLPNYEQYF
TRBJ2-7	NA	TRBV7-9	NA	TGTGCCAGCATAGCGCGGGATAACGAGCAGTACTTC	CASIARDNEQYF
TRBJ2-7	NA	TRBV5-1	TRBD1	TGCGCCAGCAGCTTGGAGCGGCAGGGGGTCCACGAGCAGTACTTC	CASSLERQGVHEQYF
TRBJ2-7	once	TRBV10-3	TRBD2	TGTGCCATCAGTGACAGGGAGGGGACTAGCTACGAGCAGTACTTC	CAISDREGTSYEQYF
TRBJ2-5	NA	TRBV10-3	TRBD2	TGTGCCATCATGGAGGGCGGGGGGCAAGAGACCCAGTACTTC	CAIMEGGGQETQYF
TRBJ1-1	NA	TRBV18	NA	TGTGCCAGCTCACCGGGAGGGAACACTGAAGCTTTCTTT	CASSPGGNTEAFF
TRBJ1-1	NA	TRBV13	NA	TGTGCCAGCAGCTTAGAATCGCGGGGGTTTTATGGCACTGAAGCTTTCTTT	CASSLESRGFYGTEAFF
TRBJ2-1	NA	TRBV10-1	TRBD2	TGCGCCAGCAGTGCCAGTCTAGCGGGGGCCTACAATGAGCAGTTCTTC	CASSASLAGAYNEQFF
TRBJ1-1	NA	TRBV6-5	NA	TGTGCCAGCAGTGACAAGGGGTCGGTTACTGAAGCTTTCTTT	CASSDKGSVTEAFF
TRBJ1-2	NA	TRBV6-1	NA	TGTGCCAGCAGACACGGGACACTCTATGGCTACACCTTC	CASRHGTLYGYTF
TRBJ2-1	NA	TRBV4-1	NA	TGCGCCAGCAGCACCCTTACTAACTCCAAAGCCTGGAATGAGCAGTTCTTC	CASSTLTNSKAWNEQFF
TRBJ2-5	NA	TRBV7-9	NA	TGTGCCAGCAGCTTATCTCCCCAAGAGACCCAGTACTTC	CASSLSPQETQYF
TRBJ2-5	NA	TRBV7-9	NA	TGTGCCAGCAGCTTGCCGATGGGGACACAGGAATACCAAGAGACCCAGTACTTC	CASSLPMGTQEYQETQYF
TRBJ1-5	NA	TRBV7-6	TRBD1	TGTGCCAGCAGCCCACAGGGGAATCAGCCCCAGCATTTT	CASSPQGNQPQHF
TRBJ2-7	NA	TRBV6-1	NA	TGTGCCAGCTGCAGACAGGCGGCCTACGAGCAGTACTTC	CASCRQAAYEQYF
TRBJ1-1	NA	TRBV29-1	NA	TGCAGCGTTGGGTCCGGGAACACTGAAGCTTTCTTT	CSVGSGNTEAFF
TRBJ1-5	NA	TRBV6-6	TRBD1	TGTGCCAGCAGTTTCACAGGGGGAGGCAATCAGCCCCAGCATTTT	CASSFTGGGNQPQHF
TRBJ2-4	NA	TRBV11-3	NA	TGTGCCAGCAGCTTGGGTCAATCGCGAGGGGGCAAAAACATTCAGTACTTC	CASSLGQSRGGKNIQYF
TRBJ2-7	NA	TRBV10-2	NA	TGCGCCAGCAGTGAACACAGGGGAGGCGAGCAGTACTTC	CASSEHRGGEQYF
TRBJ2-7	NA	TRBV4-1	TRBD2	TGCGCCAGCAGCCAGCTAGCGGGGCAGACCTACGAGCAGTACTTC	CASSQLAGQTYEQYF
TRBJ1-5	NA	TRBV6-5	NA	TGTGCCAGCAGCCGGGGTGGGGGCAATCAGCCCCAGCATTTT	CASSRGGGNQPQHF
TRBJ1-1	once	TRBV7-9	TRBD1	TGTGCCAGCAGCCTACAGGGGTACACTGAAGCTTTCTTT	CASSLQGYTEAFF
TRBJ2-1	NA	TRBV7-3	TRBD2	TGTGCCAGCAGCCCCGCGGGGGGGCCGGATGAGCAGTTCTTC	CASSPAGGPDEQFF
TRBJ2-1	NA	TRBV5-1	NA	TGCGCCAGCAGCTTGGCCGAAAGCGGAGGTAATGAGCAGTTCTTC	CASSLAESGGNEQFF
TRBJ1-1	NA	TRBV7-9	NA	TGTGCCAGCAGCTTGGAACAGGGAGTAACTGAAGCTTTCTTT	CASSLEQGVTEAFF
TRBJ1-2	NA	TRBV7-3	TRBD1	TGTGCCAGCAGCTTAGGGACAGGGGCATCAACATTC	CASSLGTGASTF
TRBJ1-2	NA	TRBV6-1	NA	TGTGCCAGCAGGGCAGGTGGGGGCTACACCTTC	CASRAGGGYTF
TRBJ2-2	NA	TRBV9	TRBD1	TGTGCCAGCAGCCCTAGGACAGGGGAGGTCAACACCGGGGAGCTGTTTTTT	CASSPRTGEVNTGELFF
TRBJ2-4	NA	TRBV11-2	TRBD1	TGTGCCAGCAGCACAGGGACAGGGGGCTTGGGCAAAAACATTCAGTACTTC	CASSTGTGGLGKNIQYF
TRBJ2-3	NA	TRBV11-2	TRBD2	TGTGCCAGCAGCCCGGGAGGGGTGATAACAGATACGCAGTATTTT	CASSPGGVITDTQYF
TRBJ2-1	NA	TRBV4-1	NA	TGCGCCAGCAGCCAAGTTCGAGGTAATGAGCAGTTCTTC	CASSQVRGNEQFF
TRBJ2-7	NA	TRBV27	NA	TGTGCCAGCAGTCCCTCCAGCTACGAGCAGTACTTC	CASSPSSYEQYF
TRBJ1-1	NA	TRBV10-2	TRBD1	TGCGCCAGCAGTGAGCCGACAGGGAGAAAAGCTTTCTTT	CASSEPTGRKAFF
TRBJ1-5	NA	TRBV6-5	NA	TGTGCCAGCAGAAGGACAGCCAATCAGCCCCAGCATTTT	CASRRTANQPQHF
TRBJ2-5	NA	TRBV7-6	TRBD2	TGTGCCAGCAGCCTAAGGCCCAGCGGGGGAGAGACCCAGTACTTC	CASSLRPSGGETQYF
TRBJ2-7	once	TRBV11-3	TRBD1	TGTGCCAGCAGCTTAGCCCCCGGGACAGGGGGCTACGAGCAGTACTTC	CASSLAPGTGGYEQYF
TRBJ2-7	NA	TRBV18	NA	TGTGCCAGCTCACCACCCGGGGGCGAGCAGTACTTC	CASSPPGGEQYF